This TCR beta chain was recorded in a study of cytomegalovirus exposure and HLA in healthy donors (dated by TCRdb to 2017 to 2019). Background on the whole study: An earlier analysis of several hundred of the donors reported approximately 300 Gb of sequence data and 95 million to 120 million unique TCR beta sequences obtained from around 190 million T cells. Roughly 300 gigabases of sequencing data and approximately 80 million unique TCR sequences were included in an early release covering several hundred HLA-typed donors. Of the approximately 400 genotyped donors, 75% to 85% were placed in the genetic ancestry cluster associated with self-reported Caucasian donors. The study aimed to test whether cataloging public T cell receptors could reveal signatures of past pathogen exposure. The T cell repertoires of around 730 subjects were profiled by immunosequencing and related to cytomegalovirus serostatus. Along with the approximately 700-subject first cohort, a separate validation cohort of over 90 different subjects was used. To predict cytomegalovirus infection status, the study combined high-throughput TCR immunosequencing, statistical association of individual TCRs with disease status, and machine learning. In a later analysis, previously published TCR beta repertoires from several hundred donors were re-analyzed and high-resolution HLA genotyping was added so that TCR occurrence patterns could be studied. In the later analysis, no new phenotypic data were used to find candidate immune exposures; instead, reliance was placed on TCR beta sequences and their occurrence across donors. To decide whether each TCR beta V gene segment behaved as functional or pseudogenic, an earlier analysis of approximately 600 of the donors relied on high-throughput TCR beta sequencing. Alongside the repertoire data, information on donor age, sex, ethnicity and CMV serostatus was compiled. A later genetic analysis took genome-wide SNP genotypes for about 65% of the 666 donors and used that subset as a discovery cohort. All discovery cohort repertoires had been generated on a single sequencing platform. HLA typing covered class I and class II loci at four-digit resolution. The number of donors typed differed by locus, with roughly 620-630 for A, B, C, DRB1 and DQB1, around 560 for DQA1, some 570 for DPA1, and some 450 for DPB1. Roughly five DR-DQ haplotypes were handled as single units for association and clustering, since linkage in the cohort was strong. Across some 400 genotyped donors of the cohort, an average of approximately 200,000 unique TCR beta nucleotide sequences per donor were sequenced, and approximately 17% of those sequences were non-productive.

The protocol used for the library was the immunoSEQ multiplex PCR assay. A mixture of 60 forward primers for TCR Vbeta segments and 13 reverse primers for TCR Jbeta segments was used in the multiplex PCR. The CDR3 region of rearranged TCR beta genes was amplified from genomic DNA with a multiplex PCR assay. On the Illumina HiSeq System, the amplified TCR beta libraries were sequenced as 87-base-pair reads. In the source study's methods: In a later analysis, approximately 74 million unique TCR beta chains were counted across the 500 to 850 repertoires, and roughly 11 million of these chains were shared by at least two donors. Raw reads were error-corrected and collapsed into unique sequences with a nearest-neighbor algorithm that merged closely related sequences to remove PCR and sequencing errors. To assign V, D and J gene segments, CDR3 sequences were aligned to IMGT reference sequences. For a sequence to be retained, a match of at least six nucleotides to both a V gene segment and a J gene segment was required. A rearrangement was called productive if the CDR3 had no stop codons and remained in frame with V and J, and every other rearrangement was called non-productive. CDR3 was defined according to IMGT convention as the region running from the second conserved V-encoded cysteine to the conserved J-encoded phenylalanine. The earlier analysis of 500 to 650 of the donors excluded any sequence lacking an unambiguous match to a single V gene segment. In an earlier analysis of 587 of the donors, a V segment was called functional when productive rearrangements were above 56.7%, and segregating when the standard deviation between donors exceeded 5%. A statistical classification framework was developed to diagnose cytomegalovirus status using the catalog of TCR beta chain sequences. In a later analysis, TCR nucleotide sequences were compared against IMGT/GENE-DB human TR gene sequences so that V and J genes could be assigned. Using the TCRdist pipeline, a later analysis assigned CDR3 sequences along with most-parsimonious VDJ recombination scenarios. In a later analysis, each TCR beta chain was defined by its CDR3 amino acid sequence together with its V-gene family, and reads lacking a unique V-gene family were excluded. A later analysis removed roughly 590 highly shared, low-generation-probability nucleotide sequences to deal with suspected cross-contamination and a sequencing artifact. In a later analysis, a clonal expansion index for each public chain was calculated from normalized within-repertoire ranks of inferred template counts. In a later analysis, generation probabilities were computed with a VDJ recombination model fitted to out-of-frame rearrangements, and the resulting probabilities were checked against IGoR. In a later analysis, TCR-TCR, TCR-HLA and TCR-CMV co-occurrence was scored with hypergeometric tests, and a repertoire-size bias correction was applied to TCR pairs. In a later analysis, false discovery rates were estimated by permuting HLA or CMV assignments 20 times. A later analysis grouped co-occurring TCRs with DBSCAN, adding TCRdist sequence similarity when clustering within HLA-allele-positive subsets. Repertoires with fewer than 30,000 or more than 120,000 public chains were left out of co-occurrence clustering, as were about 5 repertoires with anomalous nucleotide sharing. TCRdb stores this immuneACCESS table with in-frame sequences only. Part of the clones is absent; in the studies checked, under half of the shortfall reflects unresolved V genes, and no reason is known for the rest. The V and J calls and clone size are taken from that table; D and trimming were inferred from the DNA. The sample has some 110,000 clones on record, around 75% of them singletons. In total, the top ten clones hold 2% to 2.5% of the sample.

Beyond this particular receptor, the publication reports: Compared with the approximately 700-donor mean, donors in an Asian-associated ancestry cluster had fewer N-insertions in productive TCRs, according to a later genetic analysis. Several of the top co-occurrence clusters appeared to be linked to parvovirus B19, influenza, CMV and Epstein-Barr virus, according to a later analysis. Because HLA typing was unavailable for some donors at each locus, only the typed subset was used in association tests. Sequencing depth was assumed to be roughly uniform across donors in the presence/absence analyses, though that assumption may not hold. Linkage disequilibrium might explain the correlated functional status among segregating V segments, but an unknown experimental factor could not be excluded. A few of the identified cytomegalovirus-associated TCR beta chains were confirmed in vitro to be specific for cytomegalovirus antigens. A further reported finding was that TCR beta sequences accurately predicted the HLA-A and HLA-B alleles for most subjects in the first cohort. In a later analysis, HLA-associated TCR beta chains were found to be more clonally expanded and to have lower generation probabilities than equally common non-associated chains. A later analysis found that TCR association rates varied across HLA loci, with DRB1 alleles showing the most associated TCRs and HLA-C alleles the fewest. In this cohort, only TCR beta chains were sequenced, and detectable features were limited by the absence of alpha or paired-chain data. Most CMV-associated TCR beta chains appeared to be HLA-restricted in a later analysis, and the HLA associations seemed to be driven largely by CMV exposure. For the cohort, immune exposure information was limited to CMV serostatus. In an earlier analysis of more than 450 of the donors, most TCR beta V segments were observed in productive rearrangements about 90% or about 30% of the time, broadly matching IMGT annotations. Some IMGT-functional V segments, including TRBV6-2 and TRBV6-3, could not be told apart with the 87-base-pair reads, so those segments were excluded. A later genetic analysis associated a missense DCLRE1C variant with V-gene and J-gene trimming of TCR beta chains, and an independent cohort replicated the association. The classifier was reported to diagnose cytomegalovirus status with high specificity and sensitivity in both the original and validation cohorts. Assigning TCR associations to individual alleles was difficult when HLA alleles, especially DR and DQ, strongly co-occurred. Because counts were too low, some 17 rarely observed V segments, including chromosome 9 orphons, were excluded from the earlier analysis of 587 of the donors. The study listed 170 or so TCR beta chains as associated with cytomegalovirus. A cluster of highly shared sequence variants was judged likely to represent a technical artifact of the sequencing pipeline. At a false discovery rate of 0.05, a later analysis linked under 20,000 TCR beta sequences to specific HLA alleles. Most TCR sequences were seen in very few donors, while some public TCRs were found in many individuals. It was suggested by the authors that the approach could potentially be generalized to other disease states and immunological phenotypes.

The cohort consisted of 666 healthy bone marrow donors. All cohort members were sampled while nominally healthy, although unrecorded immune exposures were likely present. The donor tested CMV seronegative and was one of the 352 seronegative cohort members. Every donor gave a peripheral blood sample, and the peripheral blood mononuclear cells from that sample were used for TCR beta sequencing. Genomic DNA extraction from the blood cell samples was performed with the Qiagen DNeasy Blood Extraction Kit. Details on this clone: The target of this receptor is not known. The input lacks base qualities; no much larger clone sits a single base away.

The CDR3 holds 15 amino acids from the cysteine to the phenylalanine. The entry retains the CDR3 DNA only, 45 bases that are in frame from base 1. CDR1 is given as MNHEY and CDR2 as SVGAGI, both from the germline V gene. Trimming leaves V shorter by 5 bases and J shorter by 5 bases, with the junction holding 10 bases beyond the gene matches. Source material: PBMCs. The sequence was collected from a man aged 30-40 years in good health and CMV-seronegative. This sequence uses TRBV6-5 and TRBJ2-5; 8 nucleotides in the junction match TRBD1. The DNA sequence reads TGTGCCAGCAGTAGGGACCAGGGGGCAAGTGAGACCCAGTACTTC. Translation gives CASSRDQGASETQYF.